This passage covers 2 T cell receptor beta chains from one sample sequenced in a study of early T cells in non-severe SARS-CoV-2 infection. Via MiXCR, TCRdb re-called the 5' RACE reads, giving one row per CDR3 protein. The sample records about 60,000 distinct CDR3 sequences, 5.6% being singletons. Sequenced input: whole blood. These receptors originate from an adult who was a healthcare worker with PCR-confirmed SARS-CoV-2 infection or an uninfected control (not recorded which).

This clonotype appeared a few times. The chain uses TRBV30 and TRBJ2-3; a possible D gene is TRBD1 (6 bases). Germline V gives CDR1 GTSNPN, CDR2 SVGIG (reference sequence). V shed 6 bases and J shed 0 bases, with 19 bases lying between them. The CDR3 covers 16 residues. The CDR3 is CACHPGRGHSTDTQYF. The CDR3 DNA sequence: TGTGCCTGCCACCCGGGCCGGGGACATAGCACAGATACGCAGTATTTT.

This clonotype has ten or more counts. The rearrangement joins TRBV6-2 or TRBV6-3 to TRBJ2-1; TRBD2 matches at 8 bases. The CDR3 has 13 residues. Per germline, CDR1 MNHEY and CDR2 SVGEGT. J lost 9 bases, V lost 5 bases, and 6 bases had no gene match. CDR3 in amino acids: CASSKVAGSEQFF. The CDR3 DNA reads as TGTGCCAGCAGTAAAGTAGCGGGGTCTGAGCAGTTCTTC.